A single sample is the source of the 10 T cell receptor beta chains below, sequenced in a study of blood T cell repertoires in COVID-19. Measured with immunoSEQ multiplex PCR; TCRdb has only the in-frame clones, and not every one. The table records under 300,000 clones, 75% to 85% of them present only once. Material for sequencing was peripheral blood. The receptors were gathered from a human donor in a cohort sampled during active COVID-19.

V is TRBV5-6 and J is TRBJ1-2; D ambiguous. Germline-derived CDR1 and CDR2 are SGHDT and YYEEEE. The CDR3 contains 11 residues. Trimming pared 3 bases from V and 6 bases from J, leaving 6 bases between. The CDR3 sequence is CASSSADGYTF. Here the CDR3 DNA reads TGTGCCAGCAGCTCCGCGGATGGCTACACCTTC.

This clone was picked up one time. The chain uses TRBV19 and TRBJ2-2; possibly TRBD2 for D (5 bases). The CDR3 has 13 residues. Germline values: CDR1 LNHDA, CDR2 SQIVND (reference sequence). V dropped 8 bases and J dropped 6 bases, with 13 bases sitting between them. Here the CDR3 reads CASGRTEAGELFF. CDR3 nucleotide sequence: TGTGCCAGTGGCAGGACGGAGGCCGGGGAGCTGTTTTTT.

The genes are TRBV3-1 (or the pseudogene TRBV3-2) and TRBJ1-3; TRBD1 is a possible D gene (5 bases). This CDR3 is 15 amino acids long. V was shortened by 4 bases and J by 4 bases, with 14 bases between the two germline ends. CDR1 and CDR2 (germline): LGHDT, YNNKEL (reference sequence). The CDR3 nucleotides read TGTGCCAGCAGCCTTAATGGGGCTGTGGGAAACACCATATATTTT. Residues: CASSLNGAVGNTIYF.

CDR3 in amino acids: CASRSGGGVEAFF. CDR3 bases: TGTGCCAGCAGATCAGGGGGCGGCGTTGAAGCTTTCTTT. The chain couples TRBV6-5 to TRBJ1-1, with TRBD1 matching 8 bases. After removal of 6 bases from V and 7 bases from J, the junction contained 7 bases not matched to a gene. The CDR3 contains 13 residues. Germline V gives CDR1 MNHEY, CDR2 SVGAGI.

This clone occurred a few times. The J gene is TRBJ1-6, the V gene TRBV10-1; 7 nucleotides match TRBD1. Germline CDR1 WNHNN, CDR2 SYGVQD (reference sequence). The CDR3 loop spans 14 amino acids. Trimming cost V 6 bases and J 10 bases; bases outside gene matches: 9. The CDR3 DNA sequence: TGCGCCAGCAGCGTGACAGGGAGTAAATCACCCCTCCACTTT. It is translated as CASSVTGSKSPLHF.

Concerning this clone itself: The sample carries other DNA sequences with the same CDR3. The rearrangement joins TRBV12-3 or TRBV12-4 to TRBJ1-2, with D hard to call. CDR3 length: 11 residues. Trimming took off 6 bases at V and 4 bases at J, with 6 bases between the two ends. The DNA of the CDR3 is TGTGCCAGCAGCCGGGGCTATGGCTACACCTTC. The encoded protein is CASSRGYGYTF.

The V and J genes are TRBV15 and TRBJ2-1; D might be TRBD1 (6 bases). V gave up 0 bases and J gave up 2 bases, with 8 bases separating them. Germline values: CDR1 LNHNV, CDR2 YYDKDF (reference sequence). The CDR3 has 15 amino acids. CDR3 protein: CATSRETGTYNEQFF. As DNA, the CDR3 is TGTGCCACCAGCAGAGAGACAGGCACCTACAATGAGCAGTTCTTC.

The chain joins TRBV30 to TRBJ2-7; D possibly corresponds to TRBD1 (5 bases). Trimming left V 4 bases short and J 4 bases short, with 11 bases between. CDR3 length: 12 amino acids. Germline values: CDR1 GTSNPN, CDR2 SVGIG (reference sequence). This CDR3 reads CAWKQAEYEQYF. The CDR3 region has the DNA TGTGCCTGGAAACAGGCCGAGTACGAGCAGTACTTC.

The chain has TRBV27 and TRBJ2-7; D is ambiguous. V dropped 5 bases and J dropped 3 bases, with 5 bases sitting between them. The CDR3 is made up of 11 amino acids. Looked up from germline, CDR1 is MNHEY and CDR2 is SMNVEV (reference sequence). CDR3 residues: CASSQNYEQYF. DNA for the CDR3: TGTGCCAGCAGTCAAAACTACGAGCAGTACTTC.

The rearrangement uses TRBV5-4 and TRBJ2-7; TRBD1 agrees at 11 bases. In germline, CDR1 is SGHNT, CDR2 YYREEE (reference sequence). CDR3 size: 14 residues. Trimming at V came to 4 bases and at J to 5 bases, leaving 5 bases not matched to a gene. The CDR3 reads CASSPGTGGDEQYF. CDR3 nucleotides: TGTGCCAGCAGCCCCGGGACAGGGGGAGACGAGCAGTACTTC.